Listed here are 9 T cell receptor beta chains from one sample, sequenced in a study of cytomegalovirus exposure and HLA in healthy donors. Primers for the PCR totalled 60 Vbeta and 13 Jbeta. The repertoire was sequenced with immunoSEQ multiplex PCR; TCRdb's copy has only in-frame clones and lacks some. The repertoire holds approximately 180,000 clones, with about 81% as singletons. Sequencing was performed on PBMCs. The receptor source for this set is a woman aged 30 to 39 in good health and CMV-seronegative.

A few counts support this clone. The J gene is TRBJ1-1, the V gene TRBV4-3, with D possibly matching TRBD1 (6 bases). Germline CDR1 is LGHNA and CDR2 is YSLEER. The CDR3 contains 15 residues. V dropped 0 bases and J dropped 4 bases, with 12 bases sitting between them. CDR3 protein: CASSQDAQGGTEAFF. As DNA, the CDR3 is TGCGCCAGCAGCCAAGATGCGCAAGGGGGCACTGAAGCTTTCTTT.

This chain joins TRBV4-1 and TRBJ2-7; D is ambiguous. The CDR3 spans 15 residues. Trimming removed 0 bases from V and 4 bases from J, with 13 bases in between. Germline assignment: CDR1 MGHRA and CDR2 YSYEKL. The CDR3 is CASSQESRIGYEQYF. CDR3 in DNA: TGCGCCAGCAGCCAAGAATCCAGGATCGGTTACGAGCAGTACTTC.

This clone was picked up one time. The rearrangement uses TRBV5-1 and TRBJ2-2, with 16 bases aligning to TRBD2. The CDR3 spans 17 residues. With 3 bases clipped from V and 6 bases from J, the junction kept 5 bases outside the gene matches. The germline V gene encodes CDR1 SGHRS and CDR2 YFSETQ. In nucleotides, the CDR3 is TGCGCCAGCAGCTCGGGACTAGCGGGAGGGACCGCCGGGGAGCTGTTTTTT. This gives the protein CASSSGLAGGTAGELFF.

Details on this clone: Other DNA sequences in the same sample also yield this CDR3. For the CDR3, the DNA is TGTGCCAGTGCGGTGAACACTGAAGCTTTCTTT. Translating it yields CASAVNTEAFF. The chain uses TRBV28 and TRBJ1-1; D is unresolved. This CDR3 spans 11 amino acids. The ends were cut back, 9 bases at V and 0 bases at J, with 5 bases in the middle. Germline-derived CDR1 and CDR2 are MDHEN and SYDVKM.

V gene TRBV5-4 combines with J gene TRBJ2-1; 13 nucleotides agree with TRBD2. The CDR3 has 17 residues. V lost 3 bases to trimming and J lost 2 bases; unmatched junction nucleotides: 5. CDR1 and CDR2 (germline): SGHNT, YYREEE (reference sequence). The CDR3 protein is CASSYGLAGVPYNEQFF. CDR3 in DNA: TGTGCCAGCAGCTACGGACTAGCGGGGGTTCCCTACAATGAGCAGTTCTTC.

The gene calls are TRBV28 and TRBJ1-2; 8 positions agree with TRBD1. Trimming cost V 6 bases and J 4 bases; bases outside gene matches: 13. Germline assignment: CDR1 MDHEN and CDR2 SYDVKM. The CDR3 covers 16 residues. The DNA of the CDR3 is TGTGCCAGCAGAGAAATCAGGGGGCGCAGGGGCTATGGCTACACCTTC. Translated: CASREIRGRRGYGYTF.

The chain carries TRBV27 and TRBJ2-7; 7 nucleotides agree with TRBD1. The V gene's germline CDR1 is MNHEY and CDR2 SMNVEV (reference sequence). J gave up 0 bases and V 6 bases, and 14 bases lay outside the gene matches. The CDR3 runs to 17 residues. CDR3 nucleotide sequence: TGTGCCAGCAGCTATAGAATTGGGACAGCCAGCTCCTACGAGCAGTACTTC. Its translation: CASSYRIGTASSYEQYF.

The DNA for the CDR3 is TGTGCTAGTGCCGGGGGAGGGGTCGCAGATACGCAGTATTTT. It yields the protein CASAGGGVADTQYF. V usage is TRBV12-5 and J usage is TRBJ2-3, with 7 bases lining up with TRBD2. The trim removed 7 bases at V and 4 bases at J, leaving 8 bases unmatched. This CDR3 is built from 14 residues. Germline V CDR1 and CDR2: LGHNT, FRNRAP.

The chain couples TRBV5-4 to TRBJ2-1; 10 bases agree with TRBD1. This CDR3 region has 15 residues. V shed 4 bases, J shed 3 bases, and the junction held 4 bases outside the gene matches. Germline-derived CDR1 and CDR2 are SGHNT and YYREEE (reference sequence). In nucleotides, the CDR3 is TGTGCCAGCAGCCCGACAGGGGGCTTCTACAATGAGCAGTTCTTC. Protein sequence: CASSPTGGFYNEQFF.